Sequencing of this T cell receptor (beta chain) was carried out in a study of shared clonotypes between healthy human individuals (dated by TCRdb to 2020 to 2021). Broadly, across the study: A few men and a couple of women, aged 18 to 49 years, made up the cohort. To estimate repertoire size and how much clonotypes are shared between individuals, the study performed deep sequencing of blood TCR repertoires from a handful of healthy adults. Per donor, three plates each were used for CD4 naive and CD4 memory, two for CD8 naive, and one for CD8 memory. Between about 0.85 and 8.9 billion PBMCs per donor were obtained by leukapheresis. To increase sequencing depth and limit assay-specific biases, TCR repertoire library preparation and sequencing were carried out by different laboratories using diverse techniques.

The CDR3 starts with the cysteine, ends with the phenylalanine, and has 14 residues. Only the CDR3 region is kept as DNA, spanning 42 bases read in frame from base 1. The CDR1 and CDR2 encoded by the germline V gene (reference sequence) are LNHDA and SQIVND. The germline ends are 16 bases apart after V is trimmed by 7 bases and J by 4 bases. Comments on this clone: Its antigen specificity is not known. The input lacks base qualities; no much larger clone sits a single base away.

The full study reports these points: Naive subsets generally had larger estimated clonotype richness than memory subsets. Only blood was sampled, and tissue TCR repertoires likely differ from those in blood. Incomplete sequencing was indicated by rarefaction of sorted-subset datasets, despite the large sequencing depth. Pairwise subsampling led to the expectation that sequencing depth would affect the degree of clonotype sharing among donors. Roughly 5% of naive CD4, approximately 3.7% of naive CD8, approximately 2.2% of memory CD4, and approximately 0.4% of memory CD8 clonotypes were shared across a few donors. Clonotypes shared by all four sorted-subset donors showed higher generation probabilities than non-shared clonotypes. Because the study included a small number of donors, the genetic and exposure-history diversity represented was limited.

Using the deep immunoSEQ assay, TCR CDR3 regions were amplified from genomic DNA by multiplex PCR. For each cell subset, the extracted genomic DNA was distributed evenly across all wells of several immunoSEQ 96-well plates, and each plate served as one replicate. Each replicate PCR for sorted subsets received roughly 0.2 ug genomic DNA, equal to about 30,000 T cell genomes. Purified libraries were measured with a Qubit 3.0 fluorometer, size-checked on a Bioanalyzer 2100, and measured again with the KAPA Library Quantification kit. Every immunoSEQ 96-well plate was sequenced on a dedicated single-read 150-cycle Illumina NextSeq 550 flow cell. The paper's data handling went like this. Because the immunoSEQ output included only junctional sequences and no quality scores, the filtering could not be the same as the filtering used for full-length reads. Sequences were annotated with PyIR, a Python wrapper for IgBLAST v1.9, and V/J genes and CDR3 were assigned using IMGT germline references. Reads with weak V/J assignments (E-value above 1e-6), missing CDR3, stop codons, out-of-frame junctions, or ambiguous translated residues were removed. V3J clonotypes were defined as sequences sharing the same inferred V gene, J gene, and CDR3 amino acid sequence. The percentage overlap between two repertoires was calculated by dividing the number of shared unique clonotypes by the size of the smaller repertoire. Repertoire richness was assessed with RTK rarefaction, the Chao1 estimator, and Recon v2.1 estimates of unobserved clonotypes. OLGA was used to compute generation probabilities for all TCRbeta clonotypes that the gDNA method yielded from a few donors. TCRdb provides this immuneACCESS table in a form limited to in-frame rearrangements. Some clones are lacking; in checked studies, under half of them reflect an unresolved V gene, and why the rest are absent is not known. That table furnishes V, J and clone size, whereas the DNA furnished D and trimming. This sample has roughly 700,000 clones in its table, and roughly 91% of those were observed once. Less than 40% of the sample is taken by the ten largest.

The donors were healthy, HIV-negative adults who had no recently reported acute infections or vaccinations. Every donor was a Caucasian adult residing in Nashville, Tennessee, USA. The CD8 memory samples were a combination of magnetically selected CD45RO+ cells and CCR7-negative CD45RA+ effector memory (TemRA) cells. Blood was obtained by leukapheresis, after which PBMCs were separated by Ficoll-Histopaque density gradient centrifugation and cryopreserved in liquid nitrogen vapor phase. Purity and quantity of every magnetically sorted T cell population were checked by analytical flow cytometry. From each sorted fraction, genomic DNA was isolated and quantified by UV absorbance on a Nanodrop 2000c.

The chain was built from TRBV19 and TRBJ1-2; the D gene is perhaps TRBD1, on 5 matching bases. The TCR originated in a young man in good health. Some clones in this sample may be carry-over from other donors' samples. Specimen: memory CD8+ T cells from PBMCs. What the cell subset or site label conveys for this sample: CD45RO+ cells pooled with CCR7-negative TemRA cells. The DNA sequence is as follows: TGTGCCAGTACCAACGCGGGGGGGTCCTATGGCTACACCTTC. Its amino acids are CASTNAGGSYGYTF.